This T cell receptor beta chain was sequenced during a study of blood T cell repertoires in COVID-19. Study in general: Sample material is recorded as cDNA or gDNA derived from T cells, B-cell-depleted T cells, or PBMCs.

The V and J ends lost 1 base and 2 bases respectively, with 11 bases between them. The germline V gene encodes CDR1 MNHNY and CDR2 SVGAGI (reference sequence). This CDR3 has 16 residues. Authors' data handling: Nucleated cell number was recorded as an estimate derived from reference gene primer amplification. Method: immunoSEQ multiplex PCR; TCRdb's copy keeps in-frame clones and lacks some. V, J and clone size reflect that table, while D and trimming were determined from the DNA. The sample records nearly 250,000 clones, just under 85% being singletons. Input material: peripheral blood. The sequence was collected from a woman older than 75 with acute or convalescent COVID-19. The chain employs TRBV6-6 and TRBJ2-2, with TRBD2 as a possible D gene (5 bases). CDR3 DNA: TGTGCCAGCAGTTACTGGAGCGGAACCAACACCGGGGAGCTGTTTTTT. Residues: CASSYWSGTNTGELFF.